The 5 T cell receptor beta chains presented below share a single source sample, sequenced in a study of cytomegalovirus exposure and HLA in healthy donors. Amplification used 60 Vbeta primers and 13 Jbeta primers. Repertoires were generated with immunoSEQ multiplex PCR, while TCRdb's copy carries only in-frame clones and drops some. The profile shows about 98,000 clones, 63% of them singletons. Sequencing was done on a sample of PBMCs. The receptors were gathered from a human donor in good health.

This clone occurred a few times. The chain combines TRBV5-6 with TRBJ1-1; tentatively, D is TRBD1 (6 bases). Trimming cost V 5 bases and J 8 bases, with 16 bases left between them. CDR1 is SGHDT, CDR2 YYEEEE, per germline. This CDR3 spans 13 amino acids. The CDR3 loop is CASRVLTGAEAFF. CDR3 bases: TGTGCCAGCAGGGTATTGACAGGAGCCGAAGCTTTCTTT.

The chain uses TRBV30 and TRBJ2-1, with 8 bases lining up with TRBD2. This CDR3 spans 14 amino acids. Germline assignment: CDR1 GTSNPN and CDR2 SVGIG (reference sequence). The ends lost 0 bases at V and 8 bases at J; junction bases unmatched: 6. The CDR3 spells CAWSVGLAGYEQFF. CDR3 nucleotides: TGTGCCTGGAGTGTCGGGCTAGCGGGCTATGAGCAGTTCTTC. Looking up the rest from reference TRBV30 and TRBJ2-1 gives the full variable domain: SQTIHQWPATLVQPVGSPLSLECTVEGTSNPNLYWYRQAAGRGLQLLFYSVGIGQISSEVPQNLSASRPQDRQFILSSKKLLLSDSGFYLCAWSVGLAGYEQFFGPGTRLTVL.

A few counts support this clone. J is TRBJ1-1 and V is TRBV4-1; 8 bases agree with TRBD1. This CDR3 region has 16 residues. CDR1 MGHRA and CDR2 YSYEKL come from the germline V gene. V shed 2 bases, J shed 4 bases, and the junction held 9 bases outside the gene matches. The CDR3: CASSQWAGGEGTEAFF. The CDR3 DNA follows: TGCGCCAGCAGCCAATGGGCAGGGGGCGAGGGCACTGAAGCTTTCTTT.

This clone was seen more than once but under ten times. The chain is built from TRBV5-4 and TRBJ1-1, with 7 bases aligning to TRBD1. Trimming cost V 1 base and J 8 bases; bases outside gene matches: 8. The CDR3 sequence is 14 residues long. Per germline, CDR1 SGHNT and CDR2 YYREEE (reference sequence). CDR3 in DNA: TGTGCCAGCAGCTTGATAGGGGGCGACTGGGAAGCTTTCTTT. Translation gives CASSLIGGDWEAFF.

The chain links TRBV5-1 to TRBJ2-3; 10 bases agree with TRBD2. Germline CDR1 reads SGHRS; CDR2 reads YFSETQ. V lost 4 bases and J lost 1; bases outside the gene matches: 12. The CDR3 spans 18 residues. The CDR3 loop reads CASSTSGTFSAGTDTQYF. In nucleotides, the CDR3 is TGCGCCAGCAGCACTAGCGGGACCTTTTCGGCTGGCACAGATACGCAGTATTTT.